Below are 31 T cell receptor beta chains sequenced from a single sample in a study of T cells after posttransplantation cyclophosphamide. The assay was immunoSEQ multiplex PCR, and TCRdb's table has in-frame clones only and misses some. This sample yields approximately 30,000 clones, of which around 90% are seen a single time; around 14% belongs to the top ten. Sequences were obtained from PBMCs. The origin of the receptors is a woman aged 40 to 49 with a blood cancer, CMV-positive, and with a related stem cell donor.

The chain couples TRBV2 to TRBJ1-4; D is unresolved. The V gene lost 6 bases and the J gene lost 0 bases, with 8 bases spanning the gap. From germline, CDR1 is SNHLY and CDR2 FYNNEI. This CDR3 spans 14 amino acids. CDR3 loop: CASRNIATNEKLFF. CDR3 in DNA: TGTGCCAGCAGAAACATCGCAACTAATGAAAAACTGTTTTTT.

The V gene is TRBV29-1, the J gene TRBJ1-1; tentative D call: TRBD1 (6 bases). The CDR3 runs 16 residues. Germline V lookup: CDR1 SQVTM, CDR2 ANQGSEA. Deletions cut 0 bases from V and 0 bases from J, with 14 bases between. CDR3 in DNA: TGCAGCGTTGAAGATACGAGGGGGACTATGAACACTGAAGCTTTCTTT. Its protein is CSVEDTRGTMNTEAFF.

The chain combines TRBV5-1 with TRBJ2-5; D gene ambiguous. CDR1 is SGHRS and CDR2 is YFSETQ in the germline V gene. Trimming pared 4 bases from V and 5 bases from J, leaving 15 bases between. This CDR3 comprises 14 residues. CDR3 region: CASSPVRLGETQYF. CDR3 DNA sequence: TGCGCCAGCAGCCCCGTGCGCCTCGGGGAGACCCAGTACTTC.

This chain connects TRBV6-1 to TRBJ1-2; D is perhaps TRBD1 (5 bases). Per germline, CDR1 MNHNS and CDR2 SASEGT. V lost 0 bases to trimming and J lost 2 bases, with 10 bases between them. This CDR3 is built from 15 residues. The CDR3 reads CASSEARGWNYGYTF. The DNA for the CDR3 is TGTGCCAGCAGTGAAGCAAGGGGCTGGAACTATGGCTACACCTTC.

This rearrangement joins TRBV4-2 to TRBJ2-3; TRBD2 agrees at 10 bases. The CDR3 runs to 15 residues. V dropped 6 bases and J dropped 6; count of bases not matched to a gene: 9. Germline V gene lookup returns CDR1 LGHNA and CDR2 YNFKEQ. The CDR3 loop reads CASRDQTGLADTQYF. CDR3 nucleotide sequence: TGTGCCAGCAGGGACCAAACGGGACTAGCGGATACGCAGTATTTT.

The chain combines TRBV5-1 with TRBJ2-1; weak D call: TRBD1 (5 bases). Trimming removed 3 bases from V and 4 bases from J, with 32 bases in between. The CDR3 extends over 21 amino acids. Germline V gives CDR1 SGHRS, CDR2 YFSETQ. This chain's CDR3 is CASSSTGLENLFLGLYNEQFF. As DNA, the CDR3 is TGCGCCAGCAGCTCTACAGGTTTGGAGAACCTATTTTTAGGTCTATACAATGAGCAGTTCTTC. The whole variable domain, filled in from reference TRBV5-1 and TRBJ2-1, reads KAGVTQTPRYLIKTRGQQVTLSCSPISGHRSVSWYQQTPGQGLQFLFEYFSETQRNKGNFPGRFSGRQFSNSRSEMNVSTLELGDSALYLCASSSTGLENLFLGLYNEQFFGPGTRLTVL.

The chain recombines TRBV2 with TRBJ2-3; TRBD1 aligns across 7 bases. The CDR3 consists of 15 residues. The germline V gene encodes CDR1 SNHLY and CDR2 FYNNEI. V trimming: 5 bases; J trimming: 1 base; junction bases outside the gene matches: 6. CDR3 residues: CASSTGTDRTDTQYF. As DNA, the CDR3 is TGTGCCAGCAGTACCGGGACAGACCGCACAGATACGCAGTATTTT.

This clone occurred once. The V gene is TRBV6-5, the J gene TRBJ1-2; no reliable D call. V was clipped by 6 bases and J by 4 bases, with 12 bases between them. Germline lookup yields CDR1 MNHEY and CDR2 SVGAGI. CDR3 length: 13 amino acids. The CDR3 region is CASRTQAIYGYTF. The CDR3 nucleotides read TGTGCCAGCAGAACGCAGGCCATCTATGGCTACACCTTC.

CDR3 region: CASSLTGTAVETQYF. The CDR3, as DNA: TGTGCCAGCAGCTTAACCGGGACTGCCGTGGAGACCCAGTACTTC. The V gene is TRBV7-9, the J gene TRBJ2-5; D is possibly TRBD2 (6 bases). The CDR3 extends over 15 amino acids. Germline assignment: CDR1 SEHNR and CDR2 FQNEAQ (reference sequence). Trimming took 2 bases from V and 5 from J, leaving 15 bases between them.

V gene TRBV11-2 combines with J gene TRBJ2-5; D may be TRBD2 (5 bases). V lost 1 base and J 1 base, leaving 7 bases between the germline ends. This CDR3 contains 14 residues. CDR1 is SGHAT, CDR2 FQNNGV, per germline. The CDR3 loop reads CASSLAGLQETQYF. In DNA form, the CDR3 reads TGTGCCAGCAGCTTAGCCGGACTCCAAGAGACCCAGTACTTC.

The rearrangement joins TRBV6-5 to TRBJ1-4, with D unresolved. This CDR3 is 10 amino acids long. With 6 bases removed from V and 8 bases from J, the gap between germline ends came to 4 bases. Germline loops: CDR1 MNHEY, CDR2 SVGAGI. The chain's CDR3 is CASREEKLFF. The CDR3 DNA reads TGTGCCAGCAGGGAGGAAAAACTGTTTTTT.

This clone was counted only a few times. The CDR3 protein is CASSPIGGREETQYF. The CDR3 nucleotides read TGTGCCAGCAGCCCCATAGGGGGCAGGGAAGAGACCCAGTACTTC. The chain employs TRBV11-2 and TRBJ2-5; 7 nucleotides line up with TRBD1. The ends lost 5 bases at V and 3 bases at J; junction bases unmatched: 9. There are 15 residues in the CDR3. CDR1 is SGHAT and CDR2 is FQNNGV in the germline V gene.

Written as DNA, the CDR3 is TGTGCCAGCAGCTTAGGGGCAGGGGACTACGAGCAGTACTTC. Protein product: CASSLGAGDYEQYF. The chain is built from TRBV13 and TRBJ2-7, with a possible D match to TRBD1 (6 bases). This CDR3 contains 14 residues. Trimming pared 0 bases from V and 3 bases from J, leaving 9 bases between. Germline V gene sequence: CDR1 PRHDT, CDR2 FYEKMQ (reference sequence).

The V gene is TRBV7-2, the J gene TRBJ2-1; 8 bases align to TRBD2. This CDR3 has 13 residues. Trimming removed 1 base from V and 16 bases from J; junction bases left unmatched: 9. Germline V lookup: CDR1 SGHTA, CDR2 FQGNSA. The CDR3 nucleotides are TGTGCCAGCAGCTTAGGTGTTTCCGGGACTAGATTCTTC. Translating gives CASSLGVSGTRFF.

This chain connects TRBV7-9 to TRBJ2-5, with TRBD1 identical over 7 bases. The V segment lost 0 bases and the J segment 1 base; nucleotides outside the gene matches: 2. The CDR3 length is 15 residues. The germline V gene encodes CDR1 SEHNR and CDR2 FQNEAQ (reference sequence). CDR3 bases: TGTGCCAGCAGCTTAGCGACAGGGACCCAAGAGACCCAGTACTTC. This translates into CASSLATGTQETQYF. Full variable domain (missing parts from reference TRBV7-9 and TRBJ2-5): DTGVSQNPRHKITKRGQNVTFRCDPISEHNRLYWYRQTLGQGPEFLTYFQNEAQLEKSRLLSDRFSAERPKGSFSTLEIQRTEQGDSAMYLCASSLATGTQETQYFGPGTRLLVL.

The chain has TRBV9 and TRBJ2-3; 7 bases are a match to TRBD1. CDR1 is SGDLS, CDR2 YYNGEE, per germline. V was clipped by 3 bases and J by 0 bases; unmatched bases: 7. The CDR3 extends over 16 amino acids. CDR3 nucleotides: TGTGCCAGCAGCGCCCGACAGGGTATTAGCACAGATACGCAGTATTTT. Translating gives CASSARQGISTDTQYF.

This chain connects TRBV29-1 to TRBJ1-2; TRBD1 might be the D (6 bases). CDR3 length: 13 amino acids. The germline V gene encodes CDR1 SQVTM and CDR2 ANQGSEA. Trimming pared 4 bases from V and 4 bases from J, leaving 13 bases between. CDR3: CSVGGGPGYGYTF. Written as DNA, the CDR3 is TGCAGCGTTGGCGGGGGGCCCGGCTATGGCTACACCTTC.

The chain links TRBV5-4 to TRBJ2-2, with unresolved D. This CDR3 is 13 amino acids long. V gave up 0 bases and J gave up 5 bases, with 5 bases separating them. CDR1 and CDR2 from the germline V gene are SGHNT and YYREEE (reference sequence). The CDR3 sequence is CASSLARTGELFF. CDR3 sequence (DNA): TGTGCCAGCAGCTTGGCGCGAACCGGGGAGCTGTTTTTT.

V is TRBV4-1 and J is TRBJ1-2; TRBD1 might be the D (6 bases). V was cut by 3 bases and J by 3 bases, with 11 bases left in between. Germline loops: CDR1 MGHRA, CDR2 YSYEKL. This CDR3 comprises 14 residues. The CDR3 sequence is CASSQRTAYYGYTF. CDR3 nucleotide sequence: TGCGCCAGCAGCCAGAGGACAGCGTACTATGGCTACACCTTC.

This rearrangement joins TRBV19 to TRBJ2-2, with a possible D match to TRBD1 (5 bases). Germline CDR1 reads LNHDA; CDR2 reads SQIVND (reference sequence). The V end lost 4 bases, the J end lost 6 bases, and 12 bases lay between the germline ends. The CDR3 totals 14 residues. CDR3 bases: TGTGCCAGTAGTAATCCCCTACAGGCCGGGGAGCTGTTTTTT. Translating gives CASSNPLQAGELFF.

The V gene is TRBV7-9, the J gene TRBJ2-7, with 8 bases matching TRBD1. Germline CDR1 reads SEHNR; CDR2 reads FQNEAQ (reference sequence). This CDR3 region has 15 residues. With V trimmed by 5 bases and J by 4 bases, 10 bases remained unmatched. The CDR3 region has the DNA TGTGCCAGCAGCCCCTGGACAGGGACTTTTTACGAGCAGTACTTC. Translated, it gives CASSPWTGTFYEQYF.

V and J are TRBV5-5 and TRBJ1-6; no clear D. Germline loops: CDR1 SGHKS, CDR2 YYEKEE (reference sequence). The CDR3 totals 16 residues. The V end lost 4 bases, the J end lost 0 bases, and 11 bases lay between the germline ends. The CDR3 sequence: CASSPTPISYNSPLHF. DNA of the CDR3: TGTGCCAGCAGCCCGACTCCCATCTCCTATAATTCACCCCTCCACTTT.

The chain couples TRBV12-5 to TRBJ1-2; the D is unclear. Between the trimmed V and J ends, which lost 1 base and 4 bases, there was a span of 7 bases. The germline V gene has CDR1 LGHNT and CDR2 FRNRAP. The CDR3 runs 13 residues. The CDR3 region has the DNA TGTGCTAGTGGTTTGGGAGGCTCCTATGGCTACACCTTC. It translates to CASGLGGSYGYTF. Together with reference TRBV12-5 and TRBJ1-2, the CDR3 gives the full variable domain: DARVTQTPRHKVTEMGQEVTMRCQPILGHNTVFWYRQTMMQGLELLAYFRNRAPLDDSGMPKDRFSAEMPDATLATLKIQPSEPRDSAVYFCASGLGGSYGYTFGSGTRLTVV.

The CDR3 region is CASSEPRGGFEKLFF. Written as DNA, the CDR3 is TGTGCCAGCAGTGAACCGCGAGGGGGCTTCGAAAAACTGTTTTTT. The chain combines TRBV2 with TRBJ1-4, with 7 bases that match TRBD1. V was clipped by 2 bases and J by 8 bases; unmatched bases: 8. From germline, CDR1 is SNHLY and CDR2 FYNNEI. CDR3 size: 15 residues.

This rearrangement joins TRBV19 to TRBJ1-2; 8 bases fit TRBD1. CDR1 LNHDA and CDR2 SQIVND come from the germline V gene (reference sequence). The CDR3 consists of 15 residues. The V and J ends lost 8 bases and 4 bases, in that order; junction bases with no gene match: 12. CDR3 loop: CASFGRTGPLYGYTF. The CDR3 nucleotides read TGTGCCAGTTTCGGAAGGACAGGGCCCCTCTATGGCTACACCTTC. The full variable domain, its missing parts supplied by reference TRBV19 and TRBJ1-2, is DGGITQSPKYLFRKEGQNVTLSCEQNLNHDAMYWYRQDPGQGLRLIYYSQIVNDFQKGDIAEGYSVSREKKESFPLTVTSAQKNPTAFYLCASFGRTGPLYGYTFGSGTRLTVV.

The gene calls are TRBV4-1 and TRBJ1-2; the D gene is possibly TRBD1 (5 bases). The CDR3 consists of 15 residues. Germline V gene data show CDR1 as MGHRA and CDR2 as YSYEKL. Trimming left V 0 bases short and J 5 bases short, with 13 bases between. The CDR3 is CASSQDAGLGYGYTF. In DNA, the CDR3 is TGCGCCAGCAGCCAAGATGCGGGACTTGGATATGGCTACACCTTC.

The J gene is TRBJ1-6, the V gene TRBV7-9, with 7 bases fitting TRBD1. CDR3 length: 17 amino acids. The V and J ends lost 1 base and 7 bases, in that order; junction bases with no gene match: 10. Per the germline V gene, CDR1 is SEHNR and CDR2 is FQNEAQ (reference sequence). This chain's CDR3 is CASSLDHSPGGNSPLHF. CDR3 nucleotide sequence: TGTGCCAGCAGCTTAGATCACTCCCCAGGGGGAAATTCACCCCTCCACTTT.

V gene TRBV4-3 combines with J gene TRBJ1-1; 9 nucleotides line up with TRBD1. The CDR3 consists of 15 residues. Trimming took 4 bases from V and 0 from J; bases not matched to a gene: 3. The germline gives CDR1 LGHNA, CDR2 YSLEER. CDR3 protein: CASSRHRGLNTEAFF. DNA for the CDR3: TGCGCCAGCAGCCGACACAGGGGGCTGAACACTGAAGCTTTCTTT.

The chain combines TRBV4-3 with TRBJ2-7; 7 bases match TRBD1. V trimming: 4 bases; J trimming: 2 bases; junction bases outside the gene matches: 14. This CDR3 region has 17 residues. Looked up from germline, CDR1 is LGHNA and CDR2 is YSLEER. CDR3 coding DNA: TGCGCCAGCAGCCCCGGCCCCCGATGGACAGGAGCCTACGAGCAGTACTTC. Translating gives CASSPGPRWTGAYEQYF.

This chain links TRBV15 with TRBJ2-7; no reliable D call. V was pared by 5 bases and J by 1 base, with 6 bases between. In germline, CDR1 is LNHNV, CDR2 YYDKDF (reference sequence). The CDR3 runs 12 residues. The chain's CDR3 is CATSPNSYEQYF. Here the CDR3 DNA reads TGTGCCACCAGCCCAAATTCCTACGAGCAGTACTTC.

The V and J genes are TRBV5-6 and TRBJ2-3, with 11 nucleotides matching TRBD2. This CDR3 region has 15 residues. Germline assignment: CDR1 SGHDT and CDR2 YYEEEE. J was trimmed by 3 bases and V by 1 base; bases with no gene match: 1. This chain's CDR3 is CASSLTSGGTDTQYF. CDR3 sequence (DNA): TGTGCCAGCAGCTTGACTAGCGGGGGAACAGATACGCAGTATTTT.